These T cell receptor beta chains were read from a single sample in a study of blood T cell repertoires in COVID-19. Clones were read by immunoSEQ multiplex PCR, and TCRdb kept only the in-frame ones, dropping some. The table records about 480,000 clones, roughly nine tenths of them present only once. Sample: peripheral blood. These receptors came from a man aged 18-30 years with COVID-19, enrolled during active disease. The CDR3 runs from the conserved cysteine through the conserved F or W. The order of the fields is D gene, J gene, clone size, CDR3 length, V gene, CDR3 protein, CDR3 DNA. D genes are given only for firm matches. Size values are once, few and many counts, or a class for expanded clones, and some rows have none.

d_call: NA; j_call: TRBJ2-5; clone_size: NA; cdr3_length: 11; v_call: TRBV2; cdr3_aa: CASRVEATQYF; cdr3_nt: TGTGCCAGCAGAGTAGAGGCGACCCAGTACTTC
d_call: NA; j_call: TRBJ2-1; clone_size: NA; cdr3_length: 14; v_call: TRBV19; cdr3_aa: CASSRGTFFDEQFF; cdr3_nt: TGTGCCAGTAGTAGGGGGACTTTTTTTGATGAGCAGTTCTTC
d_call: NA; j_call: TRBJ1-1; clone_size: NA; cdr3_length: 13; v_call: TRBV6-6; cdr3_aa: CASSQTGHTEAFF; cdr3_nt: TGTGCCAGCAGTCAAACAGGGCACACTGAAGCTTTCTTT
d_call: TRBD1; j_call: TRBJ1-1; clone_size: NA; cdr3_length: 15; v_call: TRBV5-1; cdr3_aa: CASSFRTGDFTEAFF; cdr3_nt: TGCGCCAGCAGCTTCAGGACAGGGGATTTTACTGAAGCTTTCTTT
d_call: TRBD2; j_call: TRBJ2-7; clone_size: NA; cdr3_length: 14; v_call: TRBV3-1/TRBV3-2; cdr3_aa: CASSRSGGAQEQYF; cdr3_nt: TGTGCCAGCAGCCGAAGCGGGGGGGCCCAAGAGCAGTACTTC
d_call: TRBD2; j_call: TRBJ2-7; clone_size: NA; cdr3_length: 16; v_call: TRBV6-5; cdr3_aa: CASSSGTSGRSDEQYF; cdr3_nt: TGTGCCAGCAGTTCGGGGACTAGCGGGAGATCTGACGAGCAGTACTTC
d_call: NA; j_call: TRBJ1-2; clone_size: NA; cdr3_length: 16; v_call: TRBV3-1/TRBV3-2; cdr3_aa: CASSQLGGDTNYGYTF; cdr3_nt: TGTGCCAGCAGCCAACTTGGGGGCGATACTAACTATGGCTACACCTTC
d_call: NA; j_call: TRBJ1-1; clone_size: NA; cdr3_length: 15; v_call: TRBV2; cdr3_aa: CASRTDPPGGTEAFF; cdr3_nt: TGTGCCAGCAGGACCGACCCCCCTGGAGGCACTGAAGCTTTCTTT
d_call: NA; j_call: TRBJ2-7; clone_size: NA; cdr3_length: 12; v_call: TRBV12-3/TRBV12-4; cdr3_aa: CASSSGTLEQYF; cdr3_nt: TGTGCCAGCAGTTCCGGGACACTTGAGCAGTACTTC
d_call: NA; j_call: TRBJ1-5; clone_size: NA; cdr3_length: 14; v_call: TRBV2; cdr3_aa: CASRADGTLVPQHF; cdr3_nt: TGTGCCAGCAGGGCAGACGGGACTTTAGTGCCCCAGCATTTT
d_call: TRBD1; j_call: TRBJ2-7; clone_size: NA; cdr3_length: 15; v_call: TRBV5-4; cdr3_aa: CASSLGGTGPFEQYF; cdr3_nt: TGTGCCAGCAGCTTGGGGGGGACAGGGCCGTTCGAGCAGTACTTC
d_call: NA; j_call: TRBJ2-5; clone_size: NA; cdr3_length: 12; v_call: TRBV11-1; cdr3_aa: CASSLGHETQYF; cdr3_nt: TGTGCCAGCAGCTTAGGTCATGAGACCCAGTACTTC
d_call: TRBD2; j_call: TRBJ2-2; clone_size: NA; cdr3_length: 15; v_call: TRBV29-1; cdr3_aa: CSVESSGTNTGELFF; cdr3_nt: TGCAGCGTTGAGTCTAGCGGGACGAACACCGGGGAGCTGTTTTTT
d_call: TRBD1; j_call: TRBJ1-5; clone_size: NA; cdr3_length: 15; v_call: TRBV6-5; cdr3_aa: CASSRDRGGNQPQHF; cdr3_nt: TGTGCCAGCAGCCGGGACAGGGGTGGCAATCAGCCCCAGCATTTT
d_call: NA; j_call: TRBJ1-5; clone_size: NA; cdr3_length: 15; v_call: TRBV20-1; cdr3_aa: CSASSSGRGYQPQHF; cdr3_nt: TGCAGTGCTAGTAGTTCCGGCAGGGGCTATCAGCCCCAGCATTTT
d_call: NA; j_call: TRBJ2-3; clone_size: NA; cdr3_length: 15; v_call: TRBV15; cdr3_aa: CATSRDVAVTDTQYF; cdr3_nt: TGTGCCACCAGCAGAGATGTTGCAGTTACAGATACGCAGTATTTT
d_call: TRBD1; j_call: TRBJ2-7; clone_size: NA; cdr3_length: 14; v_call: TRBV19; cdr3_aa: CASRIGTGVYEQYF; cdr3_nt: TGTGCCAGTAGGATAGGGACAGGGGTCTACGAGCAGTACTTC
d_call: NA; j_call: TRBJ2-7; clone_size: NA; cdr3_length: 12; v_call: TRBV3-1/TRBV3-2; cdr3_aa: CASSHTPYEQYF; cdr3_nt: TGTGCCAGCAGCCATACACCCTACGAGCAGTACTTC
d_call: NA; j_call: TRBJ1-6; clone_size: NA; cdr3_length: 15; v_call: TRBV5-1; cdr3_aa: CASSLVAGDHSPLHF; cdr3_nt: TGCGCCAGCAGCTTGGTCGCAGGGGATCATTCACCCCTCCACTTT
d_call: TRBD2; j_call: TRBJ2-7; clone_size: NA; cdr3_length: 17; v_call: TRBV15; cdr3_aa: CATSRGRASGGRNEQYF; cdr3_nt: TGTGCCACCAGCAGAGGTCGCGCTAGCGGGGGGAGAAACGAGCAGTACTTC
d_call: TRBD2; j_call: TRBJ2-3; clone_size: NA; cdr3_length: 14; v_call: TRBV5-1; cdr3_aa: CASSSGLDTDTQYF; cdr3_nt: TGCGCCAGCAGCTCGGGACTAGACACAGATACGCAGTATTTT
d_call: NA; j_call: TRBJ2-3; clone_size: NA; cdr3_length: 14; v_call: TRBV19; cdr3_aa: CASTKGPSTDTQYF; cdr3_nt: TGTGCCAGTACCAAGGGGCCAAGCACAGATACGCAGTATTTT
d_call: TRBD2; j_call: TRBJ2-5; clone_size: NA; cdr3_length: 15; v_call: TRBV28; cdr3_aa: CASSFGGERQETQYF; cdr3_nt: TGTGCCAGCAGTTTTGGGGGGGAAAGGCAAGAGACCCAGTACTTC
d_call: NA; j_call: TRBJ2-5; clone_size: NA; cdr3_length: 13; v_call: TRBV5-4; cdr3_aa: CASSLGRDETQYF; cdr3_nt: TGTGCCAGCAGCTTGGGGAGAGACGAGACCCAGTACTTC
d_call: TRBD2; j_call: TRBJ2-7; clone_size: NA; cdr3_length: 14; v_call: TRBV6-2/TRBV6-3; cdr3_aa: CASSYSASGRRQYF; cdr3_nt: TGTGCCAGCAGTTACTCAGCCAGCGGGAGAAGGCAGTACTTC
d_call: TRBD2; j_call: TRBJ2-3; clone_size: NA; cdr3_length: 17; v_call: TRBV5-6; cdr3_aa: CASSLVMASGRKDTQYF; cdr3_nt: TGTGCCAGCAGCTTGGTTATGGCTAGCGGGAGGAAAGATACGCAGTATTTT
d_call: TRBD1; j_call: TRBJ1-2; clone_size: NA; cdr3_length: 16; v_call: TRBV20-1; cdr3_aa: CSASSDRGIEYYGYTF; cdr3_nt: TGCAGTGCTAGTTCGGACAGGGGAATTGAATACTATGGCTACACCTTC
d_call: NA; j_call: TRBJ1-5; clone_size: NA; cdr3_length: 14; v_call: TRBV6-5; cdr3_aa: CASRSPGPGQPQHF; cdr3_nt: TGTGCCAGCAGATCTCCGGGCCCGGGGCAGCCCCAGCATTTT
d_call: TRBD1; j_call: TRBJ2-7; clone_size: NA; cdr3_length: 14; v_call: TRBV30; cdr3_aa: CAWSMPGTAYEQYF; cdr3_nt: TGTGCCTGGAGCATGCCGGGGACAGCCTACGAGCAGTACTTC
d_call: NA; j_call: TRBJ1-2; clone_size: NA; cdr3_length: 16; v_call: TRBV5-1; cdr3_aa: CASSNPGGGTNYGYTF; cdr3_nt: TGCGCCAGCAGCAACCCCGGGGGGGGCACTAACTATGGCTACACCTTC
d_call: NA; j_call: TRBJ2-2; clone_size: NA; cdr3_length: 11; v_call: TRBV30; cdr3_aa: CAWGMTGELFF; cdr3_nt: TGTGCCTGGGGTATGACCGGGGAGCTGTTTTTT
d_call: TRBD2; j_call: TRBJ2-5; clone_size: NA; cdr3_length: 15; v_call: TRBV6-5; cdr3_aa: CASSTIAGAGETQYF; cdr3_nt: TGTGCCAGCAGTACAATAGCGGGAGCGGGAGAGACCCAGTACTTC
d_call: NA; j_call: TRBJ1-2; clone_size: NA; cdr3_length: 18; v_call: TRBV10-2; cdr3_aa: CASSESGGRGSQDYGYTF; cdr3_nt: TGCGCCAGCAGTGAGTCGGGTGGCAGGGGAAGTCAAGACTATGGCTACACCTTC
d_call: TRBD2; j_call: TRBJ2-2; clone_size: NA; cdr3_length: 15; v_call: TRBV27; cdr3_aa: CASSFSGRVGGELFF; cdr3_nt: TGTGCCAGCAGTTTCAGCGGGAGAGTGGGCGGGGAGCTGTTTTTT
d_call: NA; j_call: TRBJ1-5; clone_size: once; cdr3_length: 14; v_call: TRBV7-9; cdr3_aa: CASSQGVGNQPQHF; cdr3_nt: TGTGCCAGCAGCCAAGGGGTCGGCAATCAGCCCCAGCATTTT
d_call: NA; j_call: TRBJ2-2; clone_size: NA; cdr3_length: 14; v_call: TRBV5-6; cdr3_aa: CASSERWGTGELFF; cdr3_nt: TGTGCCAGCAGTGAGCGGTGGGGCACCGGGGAGCTGTTTTTT
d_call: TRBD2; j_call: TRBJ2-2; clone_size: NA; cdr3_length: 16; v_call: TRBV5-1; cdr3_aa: CASRSGLAGRNGELFF; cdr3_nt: TGCGCCAGCAGGTCGGGACTAGCGGGACGTAACGGGGAGCTGTTTTTT
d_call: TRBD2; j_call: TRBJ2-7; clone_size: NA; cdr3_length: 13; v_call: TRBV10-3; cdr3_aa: CACRGGGVYEQYF; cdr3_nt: TGTGCCTGCCGAGGCGGGGGGGTATACGAGCAGTACTTC
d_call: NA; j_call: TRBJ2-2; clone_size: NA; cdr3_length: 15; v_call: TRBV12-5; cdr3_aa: CASGLVQAGSGELFF; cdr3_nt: TGTGCTAGTGGTTTGGTTCAGGCTGGCTCCGGGGAGCTGTTTTTT
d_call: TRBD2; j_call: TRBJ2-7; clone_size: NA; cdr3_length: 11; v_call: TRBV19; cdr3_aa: CASGRAYEQYF; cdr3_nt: TGTGCCAGCGGGAGGGCCTACGAGCAGTACTTC